This T cell receptor (beta chain) was found in a study of regulatory T cells in long-lasting Graves disease. General study points: Only a small sample size was used, which may have cut accuracy. Persistent Graves' patients had lower TCR diversity than newly diagnosed ones. Segments TRBV28, TRBJ1-2 and TRBJ2-5 showed preferential usage in persistent disease.

Through Arm-PCR of CDR3 regions and iRepertoire HTBI primers, TCR beta libraries were built. TCRdb re-called the multiplex PCR reads with MiXCR, one entry per CDR3 protein. The profile shows about 290,000 distinct CDR3 sequences, approximately 20% of them singletons. Germline V lookup: CDR1 MNHGY, CDR2 SVAAGI. V shed 3 bases and J shed 0 bases, with 6 bases lying between them. The CDR3 runs 13 residues. This clonotype has ten or more counts. Its target is not known. As to time point: persistent/refractory GD, antithyroid drugs over 5 years with positive TRAb. PBMCs were the source of the RNA used for TCR sequencing. Graves' disease diagnosis relied on American Thyroid Association guidelines.

J is TRBJ2-7 and V is TRBV6-9, with no clear D. The TCR comes from a female donor with Graves disease. This specimen consisted of peripheral blood mononuclear cells (PBMCs), obtained when the disease was refractory, from a patient treated with antithyroid drugs. For the CDR3, the DNA is TGTGCCAGCAGTTACGTTATCTCCTACGAGCAGTACTTC. It is translated as CASSYVISYEQYF.